This record covers a single TCR beta chain. What antigen it recognizes has not been identified. The record has no base qualities; no much larger clone is one base away. Library preparation was by RACE. The sequencer listed for this sample is NextSeq 500. During library preparation, unique molecular identifiers were attached to individual cDNA molecules so that TCRs could be counted in a quantitative, reproducible way. From each blood RNA sample, both TCR alpha and TCR beta chains were sequenced. The original pipeline was this. Samples had a median of roughly 98,000 TCRs, with a range from roughly 23,224 to 750,000. The Decombinator software suite was used to annotate the V, J and CDR3 of the TCR reads. To make PS versus PT1 abundance plots, every sample was subsampled to the same number of TCRs (28,000). Expanded TCRs were defined as absent before sensitization and observed at least eight times at the 2-week time point. Starting from the raw public reads, TCRdb applied fastp trimming at Q25, assembled clones with MiXCR and retained in-frame beta chains. Rows are combined by CDR3 protein, so each entry shows the most common genes and DNA. What appears here as the V and J calls and clone size reflects TCRdb's work, not the paper's. The table for this sample lists 80,000 to 100,000 distinct CDR3 sequences; around 12% of them were counted only once. Approximately 2% of the sample is in the top ten clones.

V was cut back by 5 bases and J by 3 bases, leaving a gap of 11 bases between them. The germline V gene yields SGHTA for CDR1 and FQGNSA for CDR2. Measured from the cysteine to the phenylalanine, the CDR3 is 14 residues long. Only the CDR3 part of the read is kept: 42 bases, read in frame from the first base. The sample is drawn from a study of human T cells and chemical hapten exposure (dated by TCRdb to the early 2020s). Background for the entire study: For sensitization, 2% DPC in acetone was applied to a roughly 2 cm by roughly 2 cm area of upper inner arm skin. Patch testing was done on the upper back using Finn chambers containing 0.01% DPC, and results were scored after 6 days according to International Contact Dermatitis Research Group standards. Some 29 alopecia patients provided blood for TCR sequencing at one to four time points (pre-sensitization, 2, 6 and 24 weeks). Libraries were pooled for sequencing, and per-sample TCR yields varied mainly because of small differences in library volumes within the pool. Throughout the roughly 25-week study period, patients were also given weekly therapeutic DPC doses on the scalp. Peripheral blood TCR repertoire changes were tracked in vivo in alopecia patients during primary and secondary sensitization to the hapten diphenylcyclopropenone (DPC). The mostly female patient cohort included alopecia areata with under or over 50% scalp involvement, alopecia totalis and alopecia universalis. Blood was sampled from patients pre-sensitization (week 0) and at 2, 6 and about 24 weeks after DPC sensitization. Findings and caveats that apply to the study as a whole: DPC sensitization did not change how many TCRs were above 1 in 1000 frequency, and no evidence was found of alterations in global repertoire structure. Because every patient had alopecia, a presumed autoimmune disease, the patients' immune response might differ from that of healthy individuals. After repeated subsampling, the strength of the expansion versus patch-test correlation and the threshold at which it became significant changed. Significantly more large CDR3 similarity clusters were formed by expanded TCRs than by pre-sensitization or healthy control sets, consistent with antigen-driven responses. The number of PT1 expanded TCRs positively correlated with patch test score, significant at thresholds 8, 16 and 32 but not 4.

In the paper's terms, the time point label means: patch test 1, 2 weeks after DPC sensitization. The intended sense of this specimen's treatment or condition label: therapeutic diphenylcyclopropenone sensitization with weekly scalp DPC. At every patch-test visit, the blood draw took place before the patch test was put on. To be eligible, patients had to be aged 18 to 70, diagnosed with alopecia and judged suitable for DPC therapy, while pregnant patients were excluded. Total RNA was extracted from unfractionated whole blood collected in Tempus Blood RNA tubes. The receptor's source is a woman aged 40 to 50 with alopecia areata. Some clones in this sample may be carry-over from other donors' samples. This material consisted of whole blood, taken in connection with sensitization to the hapten diphenylcyclopropenone (DPC). Recombination joined TRBV7-2 with TRBJ2-1; perhaps TRBD1 is the D gene, with 6 bases matching. The CDR3 reads as follows: CASSPDRIYNEQFF. The DNA is TGTGCCAGCAGCCCTGACAGGATCTACAATGAGCAGTTCTTC.